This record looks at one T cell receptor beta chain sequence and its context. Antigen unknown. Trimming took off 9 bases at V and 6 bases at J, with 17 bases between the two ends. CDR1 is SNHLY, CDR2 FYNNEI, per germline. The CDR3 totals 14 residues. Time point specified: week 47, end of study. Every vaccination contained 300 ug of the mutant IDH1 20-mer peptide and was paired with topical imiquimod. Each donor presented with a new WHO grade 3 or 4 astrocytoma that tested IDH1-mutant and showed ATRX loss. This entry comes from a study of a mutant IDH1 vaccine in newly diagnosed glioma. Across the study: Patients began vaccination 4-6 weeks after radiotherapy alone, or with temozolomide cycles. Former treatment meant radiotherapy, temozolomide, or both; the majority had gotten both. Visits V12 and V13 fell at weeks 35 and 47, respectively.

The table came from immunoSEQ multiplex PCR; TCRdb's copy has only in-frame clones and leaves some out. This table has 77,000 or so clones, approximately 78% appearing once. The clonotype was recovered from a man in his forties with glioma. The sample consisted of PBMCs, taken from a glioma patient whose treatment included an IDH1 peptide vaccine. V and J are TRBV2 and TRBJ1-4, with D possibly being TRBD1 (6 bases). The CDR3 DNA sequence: TGTGCCAGTGGAACGACAGGCCTTTATGAAAAACTGTTTTTT. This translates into CASGTTGLYEKLFF.